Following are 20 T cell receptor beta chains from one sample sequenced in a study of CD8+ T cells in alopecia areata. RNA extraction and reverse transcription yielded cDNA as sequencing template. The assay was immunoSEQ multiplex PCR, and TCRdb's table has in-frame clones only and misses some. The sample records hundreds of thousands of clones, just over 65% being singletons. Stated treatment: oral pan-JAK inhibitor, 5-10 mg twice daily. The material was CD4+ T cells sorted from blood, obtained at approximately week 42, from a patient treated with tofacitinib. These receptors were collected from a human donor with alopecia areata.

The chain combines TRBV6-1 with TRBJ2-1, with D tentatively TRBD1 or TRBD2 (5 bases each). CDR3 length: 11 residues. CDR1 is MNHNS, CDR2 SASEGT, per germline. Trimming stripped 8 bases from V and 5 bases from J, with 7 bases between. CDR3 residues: CASRGNNEQFF. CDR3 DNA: TGTGCCAGCCGGGGCAACAATGAGCAGTTCTTC.

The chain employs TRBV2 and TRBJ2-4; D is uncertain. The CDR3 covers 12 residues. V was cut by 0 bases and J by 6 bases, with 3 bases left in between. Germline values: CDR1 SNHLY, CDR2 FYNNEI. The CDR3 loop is CASSEALNIQYF. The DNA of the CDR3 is TGTGCCAGCAGTGAAGCCTTAAACATTCAGTACTTC.

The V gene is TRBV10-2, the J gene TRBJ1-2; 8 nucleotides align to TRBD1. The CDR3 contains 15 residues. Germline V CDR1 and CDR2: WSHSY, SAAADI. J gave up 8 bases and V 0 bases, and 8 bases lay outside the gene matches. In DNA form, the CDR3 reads TGCGCCAGCAGTGAGTCCTCGGACAGGGCCTACGGCTACACCTTC. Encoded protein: CASSESSDRAYGYTF.

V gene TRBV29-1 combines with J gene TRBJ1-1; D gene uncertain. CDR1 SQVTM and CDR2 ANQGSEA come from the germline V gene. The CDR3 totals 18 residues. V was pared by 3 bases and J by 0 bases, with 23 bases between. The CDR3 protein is CSVEATNEPTAMNTEAFF. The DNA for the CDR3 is TGCAGCGTTGAGGCTACCAATGAGCCGACGGCCATGAACACTGAAGCTTTCTTT.

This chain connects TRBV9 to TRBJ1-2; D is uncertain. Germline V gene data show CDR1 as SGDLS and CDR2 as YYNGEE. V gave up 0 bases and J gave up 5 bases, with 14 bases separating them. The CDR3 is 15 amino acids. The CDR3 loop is CASSVVAEGGYGYTF. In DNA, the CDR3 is TGTGCCAGCAGCGTAGTTGCGGAGGGAGGGTATGGCTACACCTTC.

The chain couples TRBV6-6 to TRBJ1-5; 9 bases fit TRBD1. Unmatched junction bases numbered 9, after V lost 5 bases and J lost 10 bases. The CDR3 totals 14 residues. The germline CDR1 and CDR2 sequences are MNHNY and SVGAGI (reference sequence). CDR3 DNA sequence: TGTGCCAGCAGTGAGGGACAGGGTGGGGTTCCCCAGCATTTT. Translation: CASSEGQGGVPQHF.

CDR3 sequence: CSARDYGYTF. The CDR3 coding sequence is TGCAGTGCTAGAGACTATGGCTACACCTTC. V gene TRBV20-1 combines with J gene TRBJ1-2; D uncertain. This CDR3 region has 10 residues. CDR1 is DFQATT, CDR2 SNEGSKA, per germline (reference sequence). The germline V and J ends were trimmed by 0 bases and 4 bases, with 0 bases remaining between them.

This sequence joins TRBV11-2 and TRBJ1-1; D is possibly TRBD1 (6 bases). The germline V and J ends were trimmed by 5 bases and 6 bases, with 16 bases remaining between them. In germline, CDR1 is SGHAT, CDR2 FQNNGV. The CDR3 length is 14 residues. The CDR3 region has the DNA TGTGCCAGCAGCCGTCCGACGGACAGACCTGAAGCTTTCTTT. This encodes CASSRPTDRPEAFF.

CDR3 sequence: CASSPPSGRSSGNTIYF. The CDR3 DNA reads as TGTGCCAGCTCACCACCCTCTGGACGGAGCTCTGGAAACACCATATATTTT. The chain combines TRBV18 with TRBJ1-3; D is unresolved. Germline V lookup: CDR1 KGHSH, CDR2 LQKENI. This CDR3 has 17 residues. V was cut by 0 bases and J by 0 bases, with 12 bases left in between.

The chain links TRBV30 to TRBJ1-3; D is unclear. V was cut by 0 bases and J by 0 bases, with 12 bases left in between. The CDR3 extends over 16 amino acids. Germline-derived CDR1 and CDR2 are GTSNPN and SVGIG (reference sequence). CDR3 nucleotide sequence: TGTGCCTGGAGTGTGTCTTTGTCCCTCTCTGGAAACACCATATATTTT. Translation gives CAWSVSLSLSGNTIYF.

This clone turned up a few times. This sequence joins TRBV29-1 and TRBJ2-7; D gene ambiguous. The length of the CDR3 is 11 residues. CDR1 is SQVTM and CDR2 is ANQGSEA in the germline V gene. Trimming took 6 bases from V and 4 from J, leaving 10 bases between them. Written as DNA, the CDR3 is TGCAGCGTCCTGGGCCAGTACGAGCAGTACTTC. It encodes CSVLGQYEQYF.

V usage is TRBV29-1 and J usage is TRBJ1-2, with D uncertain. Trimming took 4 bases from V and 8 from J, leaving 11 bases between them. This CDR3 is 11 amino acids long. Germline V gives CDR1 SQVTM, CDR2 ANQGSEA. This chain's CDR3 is CSVGGNGGYTF. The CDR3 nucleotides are TGCAGCGTTGGGGGTAATGGAGGCTACACCTTC.

CDR3 DNA sequence: TGCAGCGTTAAGGAGCGAGAGCGGGGGAAGCAGTACTTC. Its protein is CSVKERERGKQYF. J is TRBJ2-7 and V is TRBV29-1; 8 bases agree with TRBD2. Germline CDR1 SQVTM, CDR2 ANQGSEA. This CDR3 is built from 13 residues. After removal of 5 bases from V and 8 bases from J, the junction contained 11 bases not matched to a gene.

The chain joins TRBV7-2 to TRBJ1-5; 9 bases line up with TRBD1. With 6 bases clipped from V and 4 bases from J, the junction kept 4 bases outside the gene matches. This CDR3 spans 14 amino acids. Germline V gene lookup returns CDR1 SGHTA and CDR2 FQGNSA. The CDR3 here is CASRLGQGNQPQHF. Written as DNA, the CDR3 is TGTGCCAGCAGGCTAGGACAGGGGAATCAGCCCCAGCATTTT.

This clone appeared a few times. The CDR3 sequence is CSVERSQETQYF. Here the CDR3 DNA reads TGCAGCGTTGAACGGTCACAAGAGACCCAGTACTTC. The chain employs TRBV29-1 and TRBJ2-5; D remains ambiguous. Trimming left V 2 bases short and J 2 bases short, with 6 bases between. Germline CDR1 is SQVTM and CDR2 is ANQGSEA. The CDR3 has 12 residues. Filled out from reference TRBV29-1 and TRBJ2-5, the complete variable domain reads SAVISQKPSRDICQRGTSLTIQCQVDSQVTMMFWYRQQPGQSLTLIATANQGSEATYESGFVIDKFPISRPNLTFSTLTVSNMSPEDSSIYLCSVERSQETQYFGPGTRLLVL.

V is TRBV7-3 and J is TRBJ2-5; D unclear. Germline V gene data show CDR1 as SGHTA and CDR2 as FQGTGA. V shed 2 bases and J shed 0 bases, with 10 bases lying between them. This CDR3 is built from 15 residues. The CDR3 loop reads CASSLGTAYQETQYF. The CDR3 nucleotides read TGTGCCAGCAGCTTAGGTACAGCGTACCAAGAGACCCAGTACTTC.

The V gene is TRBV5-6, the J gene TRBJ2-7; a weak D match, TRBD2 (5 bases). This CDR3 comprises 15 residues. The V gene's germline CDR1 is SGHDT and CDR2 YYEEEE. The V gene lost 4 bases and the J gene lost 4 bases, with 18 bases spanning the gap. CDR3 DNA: TGTGCCAGCAGCGTGGCGGGCGTAGGAACGTACGAGCAGTACTTC. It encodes CASSVAGVGTYEQYF.

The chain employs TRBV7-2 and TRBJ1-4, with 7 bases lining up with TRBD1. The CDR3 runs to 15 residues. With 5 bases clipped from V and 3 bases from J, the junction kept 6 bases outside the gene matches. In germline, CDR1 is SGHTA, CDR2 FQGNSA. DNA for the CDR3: TGTGCCAGCAGCCCTCAGGGGGTGGCTAATGAAAAACTGTTTTTT. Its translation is CASSPQGVANEKLFF.

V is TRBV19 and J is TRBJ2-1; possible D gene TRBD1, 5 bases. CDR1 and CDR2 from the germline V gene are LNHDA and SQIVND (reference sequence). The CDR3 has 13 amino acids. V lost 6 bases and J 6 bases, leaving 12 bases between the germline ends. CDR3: CASSRQGINEQFF. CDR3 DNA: TGTGCCAGTAGCCGGCAGGGCATCAATGAGCAGTTCTTC.

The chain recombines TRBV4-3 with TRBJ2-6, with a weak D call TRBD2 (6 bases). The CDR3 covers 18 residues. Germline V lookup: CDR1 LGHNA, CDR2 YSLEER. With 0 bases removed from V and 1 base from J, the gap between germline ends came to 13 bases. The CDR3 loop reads CASSQDPLGGSGANVLTF. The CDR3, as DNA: TGCGCCAGCAGCCAAGACCCATTGGGAGGTTCTGGGGCCAACGTCCTGACTTTC.